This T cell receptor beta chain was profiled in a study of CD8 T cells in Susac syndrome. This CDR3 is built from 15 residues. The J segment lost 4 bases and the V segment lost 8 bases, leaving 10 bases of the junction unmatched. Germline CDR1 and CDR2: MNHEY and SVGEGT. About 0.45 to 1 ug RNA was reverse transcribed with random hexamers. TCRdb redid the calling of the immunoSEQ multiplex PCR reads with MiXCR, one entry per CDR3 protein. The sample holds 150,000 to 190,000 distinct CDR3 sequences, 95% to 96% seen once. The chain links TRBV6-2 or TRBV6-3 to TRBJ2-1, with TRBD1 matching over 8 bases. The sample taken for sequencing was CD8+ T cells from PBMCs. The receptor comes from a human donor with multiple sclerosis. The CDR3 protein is CASRNRDRRYNEQFF. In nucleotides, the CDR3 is TGTGCCAGCCGCAACCGGGACAGGAGGTACAATGAGCAGTTCTTC.